This is a list of T cell receptor beta chains from one sample in a study of T cell repertoires in cytomegalovirus infection. TCRdb processed the reads anew with MiXCR; each CDR3 protein has one entry. The sample has hundreds of thousands of distinct CDR3 sequences; roughly 36% are singletons. The material sequenced was PBMCs. Receptor source: a human donor in good health (CMV status not recorded). Some clones in this sample may be carry-over from other donors' samples. Each CDR3 is given with its conserved first and last residue. Where a row states a size, it is once, few, many or the class of an expanded clone; other rows omit it.

>TRBJ2-5|14|TRBV7-3|few
CASSSGGEQETQYF
>TRBJ2-3|16|TRBV28|NA
CASSLWQGAGADTQYF
>TRBJ2-1|15|TRBV7-9|NA
CASSLGGPPHNEQFF
>TRBJ2-5|15|TRBV10-3|NA
CAISERGAVQETQYF
>TRBJ2-3|12|TRBV20-1|few
CSARIQGDTQYF
>TRBJ2-1|14|TRBV20-1|NA
CSARDSPRVHEQFF
>TRBJ2-7|16|TRBV7-2|many
CASSLEGQSPSYEQYF
>TRBJ2-2|20|TRBV20-1|few
CSARPPEGSRARLSNGELFF
>TRBJ1-2|14|TRBV2|few
CASRLGYSTYGYTF
>TRBJ1-3|15|TRBV12-3/TRBV12-4|few
CASTGTGDSGNTIYF
>TRBJ2-1|13|TRBV2|few
CASSVSGGNEQFF
>TRBJ2-2|18|TRBV12-3/TRBV12-4|NA
CASSSLKAGQPNTGELFF
>TRBJ2-1|17|TRBV19|NA
CASSMGRIDGRDNEQFF
>TRBJ1-4|15|TRBV20-1|few
CSAKARGSFNEKLFF
>TRBJ1-2|17|TRBV7-2|NA
CASSLDQTARANYGYTF
>TRBJ2-7|16|TRBV27|few
CASSLAGLVASYEQYF
>TRBJ2-7|12|TRBV18|few
CASSPQGDEQYF
>TRBJ1-5|14|TRBV4-1|few
CASSPGTVEQPQHF
>TRBJ2-5|15|TRBV15|NA
CATREGGKEQETQYF
>TRBJ1-4|18|TRBV4-1|few
CASSQMWQGVVIREKLFF
>TRBJ2-5|15|TRBV5-1|NA
CASSLLDSNQETQYF
>TRBJ1-6|14|TRBV10-3|NA
CAIGGDRMTSPLHF
>TRBJ1-1|12|TRBV7-8|few
CASSLAGITAFF
>TRBJ2-1|14|TRBV20-1|NA
CSAAGGPIYNEQFF
>TRBJ1-5|16|TRBV7-2|many
CASSLVSGTVNQPQHF
>TRBJ1-1|18|TRBV7-9|NA
CASSSTHLLTGLNTEAFF
>TRBJ1-6|16|TRBV20-1|NA
CSARATGGVANSPLHF
>TRBJ1-1|15|TRBV28|NA
CASSLESGTDTEAFF
>TRBJ2-1|17|TRBV12-3/TRBV12-4|many
CASSFWLAGARSGEQFF